Below are 18 T cell receptor beta chains sequenced from a single sample in a study of blood T cell repertoires in COVID-19. The table came from immunoSEQ multiplex PCR; TCRdb's copy has only in-frame clones and leaves some out. The sample holds about 360,000 clones, approximately 89% seen once. The sample consisted of PBMCs or T cells enriched from blood (not recorded which). Source of these receptors: a man aged 25-45 years who had recovered from COVID-19.

J is TRBJ1-5 and V is TRBV27; D remains unclear. The CDR3 runs 14 residues. V lost 4 bases to trimming and J lost 3 bases, with 10 bases between them. Germline V lookup: CDR1 MNHEY, CDR2 SMNVEV (reference sequence). CDR3: CASSYNSYNQPQHF. Here the CDR3 DNA reads TGTGCCAGCAGTTACAACAGCTACAATCAGCCCCAGCATTTT.

The chain combines TRBV19 with TRBJ1-2; tentative D call: TRBD1 (5 bases). Germline loops: CDR1 LNHDA, CDR2 SQIVND (reference sequence). V gave up 6 bases and J gave up 6 bases, with 11 bases separating them. CDR3 length: 12 residues. CDR3 in amino acids: CASRRREDGYTF. The CDR3 DNA sequence: TGTGCCAGTAGACGCAGGGAAGATGGCTACACCTTC. The full variable domain, rest sourced from reference TRBV19 and TRBJ1-2, is DGGITQSPKYLFRKEGQNVTLSCEQNLNHDAMYWYRQDPGQGLRLIYYSQIVNDFQKGDIAEGYSVSREKKESFPLTVTSAQKNPTAFYLCASRRREDGYTFGSGTRLTVV.

The chain employs TRBV11-2 and TRBJ1-1, with D perhaps matching TRBD1 (6 bases). The CDR3 has 15 residues. CDR1 and CDR2 from the germline V gene are SGHAT and FQNNGV. V was cut by 5 bases and J by 12 bases, with 25 bases left in between. As DNA, the CDR3 is TGTGCCAGCAGCGTAATCCTCGGGGACACTACCGGGACTTTCTTT. This codes for CASSVILGDTTGTFF.

This clone was counted between two and nine times. The J gene is TRBJ1-3, the V gene TRBV30; D remains ambiguous. This CDR3 region has 14 residues. Germline V gene data show CDR1 as GTSNPN and CDR2 as SVGIG (reference sequence). V was cut by 4 bases and J by 1 base, with 11 bases left in between. CDR3 nucleotide sequence: TGTGCCTGGACCGGGGTGGTATCTGGAAACACCATATATTTT. This gives the protein CAWTGVVSGNTIYF.

This clone was seen more than once but under ten times. This chain connects TRBV18 to TRBJ1-2; possible D gene TRBD1, 5 bases. The CDR3 spans 15 residues. The germline gives CDR1 KGHSH, CDR2 LQKENI. The V and J ends lost 4 bases and 5 bases respectively, with 17 bases between them. CDR3: CASSRGDARSYGYTF. CDR3 bases: TGTGCCAGCTCACGCGGGGACGCACGATCGTATGGCTACACCTTC.

The genes are TRBV2 and TRBJ1-1, with D possibly TRBD1 on 6 matching bases. Looked up from germline, CDR1 is SNHLY and CDR2 is FYNNEI. Trimming shortened V by 10 bases and J by 4 bases, and 19 bases separated the two germline ends. The CDR3 spans 14 residues. CDR3 DNA: TGTGCCAACCTACTATCAGGGGAGGGCACTGAAGCTTTCTTT. It is translated as CANLLSGEGTEAFF.

This sequence joins TRBV6-5 and TRBJ1-1, with D uncertain. This CDR3 spans 15 amino acids. V was cut by 6 bases and J by 3 bases, with 17 bases left in between. The germline gives CDR1 MNHEY, CDR2 SVGAGI. The CDR3, as DNA: TGTGCCAGCAGCCCCGACGGGAGTCGGGACACTGAAGCTTTCTTT. Translation gives CASSPDGSRDTEAFF.

V and J are TRBV27 and TRBJ2-1; maybe TRBD1 (7 bases). Between the trimmed V and J ends, which lost 8 bases and 0 bases, there was a span of 8 bases. CDR3 length: 13 residues. Per the germline V gene, CDR1 is MNHEY and CDR2 is SMNVEV (reference sequence). DNA of the CDR3: TGTGCCAGCCAGGGGGGCTCCTACAATGAGCAGTTCTTC. Amino acids: CASQGGSYNEQFF.

This chain uses TRBV7-2 with TRBJ2-1; TRBD1 is a possible D gene (6 bases). Per the germline V gene, CDR1 is SGHTA and CDR2 is FQGNSA. The CDR3 consists of 15 residues. V lost 1 base to trimming and J lost 5 bases, with 12 bases between them. As DNA, the CDR3 is TGTGCCAGCAGCTTAGGCAGGGGAGCCCACAATGAGCAGTTCTTC. It specifies CASSLGRGAHNEQFF.

The rearrangement links TRBV7-9 to TRBJ1-1; D remains ambiguous. Trimming removed 2 bases at V and 7 bases at J, with 11 bases between. The germline CDR1 and CDR2 sequences are SEHNR and FQNEAQ (reference sequence). CDR3 size: 13 residues. The CDR3: CASSLSSASEAFF. The CDR3 DNA is TGTGCCAGCAGCTTATCGTCTGCCAGTGAAGCTTTCTTT.

The J gene is TRBJ2-7, the V gene TRBV30; 9 nucleotides agree with TRBD1. The CDR3 spans 13 residues. The V gene's germline CDR1 is GTSNPN and CDR2 SVGIG (reference sequence). The V gene end was trimmed by 3 bases and the J gene end by 9 bases; junction bases not matched to a gene: 9. The CDR3 here is CAWRGTGTKGQYF. The CDR3 bases are TGTGCCTGGAGGGGGACAGGGACTAAAGGGCAGTACTTC.

The table lists this clone with a count of one. The V and J genes are TRBV25-1 and TRBJ2-7, with 9 positions matching TRBD2. The CDR3 consists of 14 residues. The V gene's germline CDR1 is MGHDK and CDR2 SYGVNS. The trim removed 3 bases at V and 3 bases at J, leaving 3 bases unmatched. The CDR3 protein is CASSDSSGNYEQYF. The CDR3 DNA reads as TGTGCCAGCAGTGACTCTAGCGGGAACTACGAGCAGTACTTC.

The J gene is TRBJ2-3, the V gene TRBV5-4, with D possibly matching TRBD2 (6 bases). V lost 4 bases to trimming and J lost 6 bases, with 12 bases between them. The CDR3 length is 13 residues. Germline lookup yields CDR1 SGHNT and CDR2 YYREEE (reference sequence). CDR3 residues: CASSSSGVDTQYF. The CDR3 DNA reads TGTGCCAGCAGCAGTAGCGGAGTCGATACGCAGTATTTT.

This chain joins TRBV5-4 and TRBJ2-1; perhaps TRBD1 as D (6 bases). The CDR3 loop spans 14 amino acids. Germline loops: CDR1 SGHNT, CDR2 YYREEE (reference sequence). Trimming removed 0 bases at V and 7 bases at J, with 11 bases between. The CDR3 nucleotides read TGTGCCAGCAGCTTGGGGGGGCCGGGGAATGAGCAGTTCTTC. Its protein product is CASSLGGPGNEQFF. The whole variable domain, remainder taken from reference TRBV5-4 and TRBJ2-1, is ETGVTQSPTHLIKTRGQQVTLRCSSQSGHNTVSWYQQALGQGPQFIFQYYREEENGRGNFPPRFSGLQFPNYSSELNVNALELDDSALYLCASSLGGPGNEQFFGPGTRLTVL.

The gene calls are TRBV18 and TRBJ1-6; 7 bases map to TRBD1. V dropped 4 bases and J dropped 6; count of bases not matched to a gene: 3. The CDR3 spans 14 residues. Germline loops: CDR1 KGHSH, CDR2 LQKENI. CDR3 sequence (DNA): TGTGCCAGCTCACTCGGGACAGTTAATTCACCCCTCCACTTT. Protein: CASSLGTVNSPLHF.

This sequence joins TRBV19 and TRBJ2-7; 7 bases match TRBD1. The V gene's germline CDR1 is LNHDA and CDR2 SQIVND (reference sequence). The CDR3 is 15 amino acids. V was clipped by 4 bases and J by 2 bases; unmatched bases: 8. The CDR3 here is CASSTPRTGAYEQYF. CDR3 DNA: TGTGCCAGTAGTACCCCAAGAACAGGGGCCTACGAGCAGTACTTC. Full variable domain (rest looked up from reference TRBV19 and TRBJ2-7): DGGITQSPKYLFRKEGQNVTLSCEQNLNHDAMYWYRQDPGQGLRLIYYSQIVNDFQKGDIAEGYSVSREKKESFPLTVTSAQKNPTAFYLCASSTPRTGAYEQYFGPGTRLTVT.

The chain is built from TRBV10-1 and TRBJ1-2; 7 bases align to TRBD1. The germline V gene encodes CDR1 WNHNN and CDR2 SYGVQD (reference sequence). The CDR3 contains 14 residues. V shed 0 bases, J shed 4 bases, and the junction held 2 bases outside the gene matches. This chain's CDR3 is CASSESRTGYGYTF. The CDR3 DNA sequence: TGCGCCAGCAGTGAGTCCCGGACAGGCTATGGCTACACCTTC.

The gene calls are TRBV6-5 and TRBJ1-2; 7 positions match TRBD1. The CDR3 spans 14 residues. V was clipped by 6 bases and J by 0 bases; unmatched bases: 4. Germline V lookup: CDR1 MNHEY, CDR2 SVGAGI. This chain's CDR3 is CASRPQGTNYGYTF. In nucleotides, the CDR3 is TGTGCCAGCAGACCACAGGGGACTAACTATGGCTACACCTTC.